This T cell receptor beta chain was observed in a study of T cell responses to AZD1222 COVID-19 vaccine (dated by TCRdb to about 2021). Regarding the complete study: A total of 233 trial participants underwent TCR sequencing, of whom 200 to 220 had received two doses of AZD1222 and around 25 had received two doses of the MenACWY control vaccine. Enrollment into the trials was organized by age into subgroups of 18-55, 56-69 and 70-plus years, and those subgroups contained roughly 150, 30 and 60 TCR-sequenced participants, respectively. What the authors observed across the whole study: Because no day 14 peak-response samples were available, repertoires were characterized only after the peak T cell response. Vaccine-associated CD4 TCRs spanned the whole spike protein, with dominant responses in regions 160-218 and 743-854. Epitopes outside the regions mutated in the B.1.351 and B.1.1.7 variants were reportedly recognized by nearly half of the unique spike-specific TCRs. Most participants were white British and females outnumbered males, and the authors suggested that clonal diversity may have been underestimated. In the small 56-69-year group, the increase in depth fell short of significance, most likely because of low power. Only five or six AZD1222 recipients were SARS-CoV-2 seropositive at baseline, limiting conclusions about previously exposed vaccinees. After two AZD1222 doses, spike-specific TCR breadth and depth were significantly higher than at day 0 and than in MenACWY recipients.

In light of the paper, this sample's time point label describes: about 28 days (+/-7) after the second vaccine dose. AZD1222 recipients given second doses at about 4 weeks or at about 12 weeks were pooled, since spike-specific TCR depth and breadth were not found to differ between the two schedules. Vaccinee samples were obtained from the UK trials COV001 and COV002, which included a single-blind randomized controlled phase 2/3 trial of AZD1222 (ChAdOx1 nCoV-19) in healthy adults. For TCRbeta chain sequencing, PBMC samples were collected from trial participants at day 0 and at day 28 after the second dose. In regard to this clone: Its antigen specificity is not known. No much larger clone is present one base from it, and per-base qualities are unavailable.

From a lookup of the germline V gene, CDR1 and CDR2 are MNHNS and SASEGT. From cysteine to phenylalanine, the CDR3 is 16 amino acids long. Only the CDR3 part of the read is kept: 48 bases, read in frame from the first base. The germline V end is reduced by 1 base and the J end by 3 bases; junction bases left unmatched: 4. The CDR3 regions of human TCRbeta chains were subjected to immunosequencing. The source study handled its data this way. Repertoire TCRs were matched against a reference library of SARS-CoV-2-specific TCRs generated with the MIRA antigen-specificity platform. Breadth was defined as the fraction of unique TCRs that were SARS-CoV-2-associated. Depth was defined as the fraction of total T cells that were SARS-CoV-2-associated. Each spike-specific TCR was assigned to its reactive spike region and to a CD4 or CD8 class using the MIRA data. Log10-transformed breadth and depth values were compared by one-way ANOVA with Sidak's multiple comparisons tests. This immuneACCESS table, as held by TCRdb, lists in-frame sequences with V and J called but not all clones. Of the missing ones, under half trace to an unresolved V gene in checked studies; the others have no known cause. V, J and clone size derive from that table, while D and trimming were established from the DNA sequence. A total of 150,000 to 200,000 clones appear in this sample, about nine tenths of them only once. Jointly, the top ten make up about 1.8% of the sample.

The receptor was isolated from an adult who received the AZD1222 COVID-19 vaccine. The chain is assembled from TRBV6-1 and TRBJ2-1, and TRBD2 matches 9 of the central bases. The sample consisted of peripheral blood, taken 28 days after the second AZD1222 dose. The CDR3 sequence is CASSEVRTSDYNEQFF. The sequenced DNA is TGTGCCAGCAGTGAAGTTCGGACTAGCGACTACAATGAGCAGTTCTTC.